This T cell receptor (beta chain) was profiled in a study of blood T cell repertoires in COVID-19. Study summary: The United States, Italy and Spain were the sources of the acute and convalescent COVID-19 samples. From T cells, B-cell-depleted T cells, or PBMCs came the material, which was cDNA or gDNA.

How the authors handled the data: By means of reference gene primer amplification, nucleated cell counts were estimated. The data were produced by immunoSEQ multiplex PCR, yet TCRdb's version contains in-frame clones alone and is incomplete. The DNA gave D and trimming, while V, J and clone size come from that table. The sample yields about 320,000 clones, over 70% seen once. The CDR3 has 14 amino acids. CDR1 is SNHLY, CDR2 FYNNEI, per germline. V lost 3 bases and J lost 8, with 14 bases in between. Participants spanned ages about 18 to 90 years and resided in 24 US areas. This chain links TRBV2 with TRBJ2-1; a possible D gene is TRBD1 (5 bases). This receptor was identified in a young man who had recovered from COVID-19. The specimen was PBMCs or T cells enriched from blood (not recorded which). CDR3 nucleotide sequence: TGTGCCAGCAGTGAGACCCCAGGGATGGATGAGCAGTTCTTC. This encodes CASSETPGMDEQFF.